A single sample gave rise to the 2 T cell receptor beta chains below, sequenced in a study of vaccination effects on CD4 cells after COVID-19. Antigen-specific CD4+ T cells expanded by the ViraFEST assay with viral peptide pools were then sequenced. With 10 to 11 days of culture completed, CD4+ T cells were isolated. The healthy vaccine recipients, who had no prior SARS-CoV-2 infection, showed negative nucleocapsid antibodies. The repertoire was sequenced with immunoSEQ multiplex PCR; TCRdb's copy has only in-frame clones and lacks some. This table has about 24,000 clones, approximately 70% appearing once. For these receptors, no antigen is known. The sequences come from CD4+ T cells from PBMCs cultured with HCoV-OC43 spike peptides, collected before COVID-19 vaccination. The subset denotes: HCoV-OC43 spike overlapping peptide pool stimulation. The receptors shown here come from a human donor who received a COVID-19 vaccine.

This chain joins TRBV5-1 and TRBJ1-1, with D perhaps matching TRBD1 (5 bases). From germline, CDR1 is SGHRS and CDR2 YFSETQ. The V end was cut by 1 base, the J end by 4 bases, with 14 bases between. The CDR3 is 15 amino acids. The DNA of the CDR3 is TGCGCCAGCAGCTTGCTCCAGGGTAGTGGCACTGAAGCTTTCTTT. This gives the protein CASSLLQGSGTEAFF.

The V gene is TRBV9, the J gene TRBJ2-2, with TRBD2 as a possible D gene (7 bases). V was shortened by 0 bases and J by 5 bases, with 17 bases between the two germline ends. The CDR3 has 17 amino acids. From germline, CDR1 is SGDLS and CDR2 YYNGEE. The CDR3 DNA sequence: TGTGCCAGCAGCGTAGGGCTGGGGGGGCCTGTGACCGGGGAGCTGTTTTTT. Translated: CASSVGLGGPVTGELFF.